One and the same sample provided the 11 T cell receptor beta chains below, sequenced in a study of cytomegalovirus exposure and HLA in healthy donors. Method: immunoSEQ multiplex PCR; TCRdb's copy keeps in-frame clones and lacks some. Of about 140,000 clones in the sample, approximately 85% are singletons; the top ten hold under 1.5%. The sample taken for sequencing was PBMCs. Source of these receptors: a woman aged 25 to 45 in good health and CMV-seronegative.

The chain has TRBV5-1 and TRBJ2-3, with TRBD2 matching over 12 bases. V trimming: 4 bases; J trimming: 0 bases; junction bases outside the gene matches: 6. CDR1 is SGHRS, CDR2 YFSETQ, per germline. The CDR3 runs 17 residues. CDR3 DNA sequence: TGCGCCAGCAGCAAAGGGACTAGCGGGTCTAGCACAGATACGCAGTATTTT. Residues: CASSKGTSGSSTDTQYF. The entire variable domain, with the rest obtained from reference TRBV5-1 and TRBJ2-3, is as follows: KAGVTQTPRYLIKTRGQQVTLSCSPISGHRSVSWYQQTPGQGLQFLFEYFSETQRNKGNFPGRFSGRQFSNSRSEMNVSTLELGDSALYLCASSKGTSGSSTDTQYFGPGTRLTVL.

V gene TRBV9 combines with J gene TRBJ1-2, with 7 positions matching TRBD1. The germline CDR1 and CDR2 sequences are SGDLS and YYNGEE. The V segment lost 5 bases and the J segment 6 bases; nucleotides outside the gene matches: 1. CDR3 size: 11 residues. In nucleotides, the CDR3 is TGTGCCAGCAGGACAGGGAATGGCTACACCTTC. The encoded protein is CASRTGNGYTF.

This clone was counted only a few times. This chain connects TRBV25-1 to TRBJ1-4; possibly TRBD1 for D (5 bases). With 6 bases removed from V and 7 bases from J, the gap between germline ends came to 15 bases. From germline, CDR1 is MGHDK and CDR2 SYGVNS. This CDR3 spans 14 amino acids. The CDR3 reads CASSQVGQGEKLFF. For the CDR3, the DNA is TGTGCCAGCAGCCAAGTTGGTCAGGGTGAAAAACTGTTTTTT.

The chain uses TRBV9 and TRBJ2-3, with 11 bases aligning to TRBD2. Germline CDR1 is SGDLS and CDR2 is YYNGEE. Losses at the gene ends were 3 bases for V and 3 bases for J; bases not matched to a gene: 6. The CDR3 spans 16 residues. The CDR3 region is CASSDIAGGPTDTQYF. As DNA, the CDR3 is TGTGCCAGCAGCGATATAGCGGGGGGGCCAACAGATACGCAGTATTTT.

V gene TRBV5-1 combines with J gene TRBJ2-7; 8 bases align to TRBD1. The germline gives CDR1 SGHRS, CDR2 YFSETQ. The CDR3 is 17 residues long. The J segment lost 4 bases and the V segment lost 4 bases, leaving 16 bases of the junction unmatched. The CDR3 here is CASSPPRAGGGFYEQYF. DNA of the CDR3: TGCGCCAGCAGCCCCCCACGCGCAGGGGGCGGTTTTTACGAGCAGTACTTC.

The V call is TRBV7-9, the J call TRBJ2-1, with a tentative D call TRBD2 (7 bases). Germline V gene lookup returns CDR1 SEHNR and CDR2 FQNEAQ (reference sequence). This CDR3 region has 15 residues. The V end was cut by 5 bases, the J end by 8 bases, with 19 bases between. CDR3 sequence reads: CASSTIRGAGDEQFF. DNA of the CDR3: TGTGCCAGCAGCACCATCCGGGGGGCCGGTGATGAGCAGTTCTTC.

This clone was picked up one time. CDR3 protein: CASSLSAEHDTQYF. CDR3 bases: TGTGCCAGCAGCTTATCGGCGGAACACGATACGCAGTATTTT. This chain links TRBV11-3 with TRBJ2-3; D is uncertain. V was cut by 2 bases and J by 6 bases, with 12 bases left in between. This CDR3 has 14 amino acids. Germline V gives CDR1 SGHNT, CDR2 YENEEA.

The chain joins TRBV18 to TRBJ2-1, with D maybe TRBD1 (5 bases). Germline V CDR1 and CDR2: KGHSH, LQKENI. This CDR3 has 14 residues. Trimming shortened V by 4 bases and J by 4 bases, and 11 bases separated the two germline ends. CDR3 DNA sequence: TGTGCCAGCTCACTTCGGACAATTTACAATGAGCAGTTCTTC. Amino acid sequence: CASSLRTIYNEQFF.

This sequence joins TRBV19 and TRBJ1-3; tentatively, D is TRBD1 (6 bases). Trimming left V 7 bases short and J 2 bases short, with 12 bases between. The CDR3 length is 14 residues. Per the germline V gene, CDR1 is LNHDA and CDR2 is SQIVND (reference sequence). In DNA, the CDR3 is TGTGCCAGTAAGGGGGGGAGTGCTGGAAACACCATATATTTT. Translated, it gives CASKGGSAGNTIYF.

J is TRBJ2-7 and V is TRBV5-4, with D unresolved. This CDR3 comprises 13 residues. V lost 3 bases and J lost 0, with 7 bases in between. Germline-derived CDR1 and CDR2 are SGHNT and YYREEE (reference sequence). In nucleotides, the CDR3 is TGTGCCAGCAGCTCACTGAGCTCCTACGAGCAGTACTTC. Protein product: CASSSLSSYEQYF.

This chain joins TRBV4-1 and TRBJ2-7; D is unclear. Germline CDR1 and CDR2: MGHRA and YSYEKL. V lost 0 bases and J 3 bases, leaving 6 bases between the germline ends. CDR3 length: 13 amino acids. The CDR3 DNA is TGCGCCAGCAGCCAAGATTCCAGCTACGAGCAGTACTTC. This encodes CASSQDSSYEQYF.